This T cell receptor (beta chain) is from a study of graft-versus-host responses after intestinal transplantation. Study information: All recipients were transplanted with multivisceral, liver-intestinal, or isolated intestinal grafts. Anti-thymocyte globulin induction, then tacrolimus and steroids for about 3 years, went to all recipients.

Study conclusions and caveats: Peak GvH clone levels in circulation were associated with early post-transplant HvG declines. Present in recipient marrow, GvH clones included some that appeared first in ileum or blood.

The repertoire was sequenced with immunoSEQ multiplex PCR; TCRdb's copy has only in-frame clones and lacks some. The repertoire consists of fewer than 30,000 clones, with nearly 90% occurring once and the leading ten covering around 10%. Comments on this clone: The antigen is unknown.

The CDR3 runs 14 residues. Deletions cut 5 bases from V and 0 bases from J, with 8 bases between. Per the germline V gene, CDR1 is MNHNS and CDR2 is SASEGT. The rearrangement links TRBV6-1 to TRBJ1-5, with D uncertain. The TCR sequence derives from a human patient who received an intestinal transplant, so some T cells may come from the graft donor. The sample consisted of PBMCs, taken nearly 470 days after intestinal transplantation. The CDR3 sequence is CASSLAYSNQPQHF. CDR3 DNA: TGTGCCAGCAGTCTAGCGTATAGCAATCAGCCCCAGCATTTT.